Below, one TCR beta chain is given with its context. Its target is not known. A much larger clonotype is one base distant, so this may be a read error. The sample is drawn from a study of breast tumors, draining lymph nodes, adjacent tissues. Findings and limits, study-wide: Tumor TCR diversity was below lymph nodes but above nontumor tissue. Data only fit, rather than demonstrated, lymph node origin of most tumor T cells.

Breast cancer patients provided tissue from their axillary draining lymph nodes. The CDR3 sequence is 14 residues long. Trimming shortened V by 1 base and J by 6 bases, and 13 bases separated the two germline ends. Germline assignment: CDR1 SGHDN and CDR2 FVKESK. TCRdb recomputed calls from the multiplex PCR reads with MiXCR, one row per CDR3 protein. The sample includes under 150,000 distinct CDR3 sequences, 20% to 25% of them seen just once. Sample: axillary lymph node tissue. The chain employs TRBV14 and TRBJ2-7, with D unresolved. This receptor was identified in a female donor with breast cancer. Some clones in this sample may be carry-over from other donors' samples. CDR3 coding DNA: TGTGCCAGCAGCCAAGGGACCCCAGGCTCCGAGCAGTACTTC. Its protein product is CASSQGTPGSEQYF.